This T cell receptor beta chain was sequenced in a study of cytomegalovirus exposure and HLA in healthy donors. Broader study findings: Productive rates of about 87% or about 30% were seen for most TCR beta V segments in an earlier analysis.

Primers included in the PCR were 60 Vbeta and 13 Jbeta primers. Libraries were prepared by immunoSEQ multiplex PCR; TCRdb keeps only in-frame clonotypes and omits some of them. The top ten hold about 6.4% of the sample, which has about 170,000 clones, about 80% seen once. With respect to this clone: The antigen is undetermined.

Material: PBMCs. This clonotype was obtained from a man in his forties in good health and CMV-seropositive.

CDR3 region: CASSSPAGSGNTIYF. Written as DNA, the CDR3 is TGTGCCAGCAGCTCTCCAGCGGGCTCTGGAAACACCATATATTTT. The V gene is TRBV7-6, the J gene TRBJ1-3; the D is unclear. CDR1 and CDR2 (germline): SGHVS, FNYEAQ. There are 15 residues in the CDR3. The V end lost 4 bases, the J end lost 0 bases, and 10 bases lay between the germline ends.